The 31 T cell receptor beta chains below all came from one sample that was sequenced in a study of blood T cells in healthy people across ages. Using a J-beta primer mix together with a sample-barcoded 5' primer, a second PCR was run for about 6 to 12 cycles. TCRdb used MiXCR to reprocess the 5' RACE reads, holding one entry per CDR3 protein. The sample lists more than 600,000 distinct CDR3 sequences, around 25% occurring once. These records were also assigned to another study, of T cells of mothers and their children.

Sequencing input: blood. These receptors all come from a boy aged 5-17 years in good health.

The genes are TRBV5-1 and TRBJ1-3; D gene unclear. Germline loops: CDR1 SGHRS, CDR2 YFSETQ. The CDR3 is 16 amino acids. Trimming removed 4 bases from V and 4 bases from J, with 18 bases in between. CDR3 sequence reads: CASSRRAPAEGNTIYF. CDR3 nucleotides: TGCGCCAGCAGCCGGAGGGCCCCAGCGGAAGGAAACACCATATATTTT.

V gene TRBV7-9 combines with J gene TRBJ2-3, with 12 nucleotides matching TRBD1. The CDR3 loop spans 16 amino acids. J was trimmed by 6 bases and V by 1 base; bases with no gene match: 5. Germline V CDR1 and CDR2: SEHNR, FQNEAQ (reference sequence). The CDR3 DNA reads TGTGCCAGCAGCTTAGGATGGGACAGGGGGCCGGATACGCAGTATTTT. Amino acid sequence: CASSLGWDRGPDTQYF.

Comments on this clonotype: At one of its ends the junction is not consistent with the germline gene, which may arise from a read error. The chain employs TRBV5-1 and TRBJ1-4, with a possible D match to TRBD1 (6 bases). The V gene's germline CDR1 is SGHRS and CDR2 YFSETQ. This CDR3 has 16 amino acids. CDR3 DNA sequence: TGCGCCAGCAGCGAGGGGTACAGGGCAACTAATGAAGAACTGTTTTTT. Amino acid sequence: CASSEGYRATNEELFF.

The gene calls are TRBV13 and TRBJ2-7, with D perhaps TRBD1 (6 bases). V was shortened by 0 bases and J by 1 base, with 10 bases between the two germline ends. Germline values: CDR1 PRHDT, CDR2 FYEKMQ (reference sequence). CDR3 length equals 15 residues. CDR3 in amino acids: CASSLGDRPSYEQYF. The CDR3 nucleotides read TGTGCCAGCAGCTTAGGAGACAGGCCGTCCTACGAGCAGTACTTC.

V usage is TRBV7-9 and J usage is TRBJ2-3, with 8 bases identical to TRBD1. The CDR3 extends over 15 amino acids. J lost 2 bases, V lost 3 bases, and 4 bases had no gene match. Germline CDR1 SEHNR, CDR2 FQNEAQ (reference sequence). The CDR3 sequence: CASSLTGDSTDTQYF. CDR3 nucleotide sequence: TGTGCCAGCAGCTTGACAGGGGATTCCACAGATACGCAGTATTTT.

Only a few counts were recorded for this clonotype. CDR3 DNA sequence: TGTGCCAGCACCACCGACAGAAACTATGGCTACACCTTC. Translating gives CASTTDRNYGYTF. V usage is TRBV6-5 and J usage is TRBJ1-2, with D perhaps TRBD1 (5 bases). CDR1 is MNHEY, CDR2 SVGAGI, per germline. V was cut by 7 bases and J by 2 bases, with 11 bases left in between. The CDR3 covers 13 residues.

This chain uses TRBV5-6 with TRBJ1-2; D is unclear. V was clipped by 0 bases and J by 8 bases, with 8 bases between them. From germline, CDR1 is SGHDT and CDR2 YYEEEE. The CDR3 is 12 amino acids. The CDR3 bases are TGTGCCAGCAGCTTGGTCGACGGAGGCTACACCTTC. Amino acid sequence: CASSLVDGGYTF.

The chain joins TRBV28 to TRBJ2-2, with TRBD2 matching 10 bases. This CDR3 has 16 residues. Trimming took 8 bases from V and 3 from J; bases not matched to a gene: 9. Germline V gene sequence: CDR1 MDHEN, CDR2 SYDVKM. CDR3 DNA: TGTGCCAGCTACGTAGGTCTAGCGGGAGACACCGGGGAGCTGTTTTTT. Residues: CASYVGLAGDTGELFF.

There are many counts of this clonotype. The chain recombines TRBV28 with TRBJ1-2, with D tentatively TRBD1 (5 bases). The CDR3 extends over 13 amino acids. Per the germline V gene, CDR1 is MDHEN and CDR2 is SYDVKM. Trimming pared 3 bases from V and 8 bases from J, leaving 13 bases between. The CDR3 region has the DNA TGTGCCAGCAGTTTTGGGCAGGGAATCGGCTACACCTTC. This sequence encodes CASSFGQGIGYTF.

The J gene is TRBJ1-2, the V gene TRBV19; D ambiguous. The length of the CDR3 is 13 residues. Germline CDR1 LNHDA, CDR2 SQIVND (reference sequence). V was clipped by 9 bases and J by 2 bases, with 13 bases between them. Here the CDR3 DNA reads TGTGCCAGCGAATCCCTTCTAAACTATGGCTACACCTTC. Translated: CASESLLNYGYTF.

V usage is TRBV5-5 and J usage is TRBJ2-7; D call uncertain. Trimming pared 0 bases from V and 5 bases from J, leaving 9 bases between. The CDR3 is made up of 13 amino acids. The germline CDR1 and CDR2 sequences are SGHKS and YYEKEE (reference sequence). In nucleotides, the CDR3 is TGTGCCAGCAGCTTGGATATCCCTAACGAGCAGTACTTC. Translating it yields CASSLDIPNEQYF.

This clonotype was counted a few times. This rearrangement joins TRBV7-8 to TRBJ1-1, with 9 bases fitting TRBD1. CDR3 length equals 14 residues. Germline CDR1 SGHVS, CDR2 FQNEAQ. Losses at the gene ends were 5 bases for V and 7 bases for J; bases not matched to a gene: 8. CDR3 DNA: TGTGCCAGCAGCAACCGGGACAGGGCACATGAAGCTTTCTTT. It specifies CASSNRDRAHEAFF.

This rearrangement joins TRBV12-3 or TRBV12-4 to TRBJ1-5; tentatively, D is TRBD1 (5 bases). The germline V and J ends were trimmed by 7 bases and 2 bases, with 12 bases remaining between them. This CDR3 spans 14 amino acids. CDR3 amino acids: CASTRDWGNQPQHF. CDR3 DNA: TGTGCCAGCACGAGGGACTGGGGCAATCAGCCCCAGCATTTT.

This clonotype came up many times. At one end, the junction sequence differs from germline, possibly due to a read error. The rearrangement joins TRBV5-1 to TRBJ1-5, with no clear D. This CDR3 comprises 14 residues. From germline, CDR1 is SGHRS and CDR2 YFSETQ. The CDR3: CASSLGAGNQPQHF. CDR3 coding DNA: TGTGCCAGCAGCTTGGGAGCGGGCAATCAGCCCCAGCATTTT.

This clonotype was detected a few times. The V and J genes are TRBV7-8 and TRBJ2-6; D is possibly TRBD2 (6 bases). Trimming left V 4 bases short and J 0 bases short, with 28 bases between. Germline assignment: CDR1 SGHVS and CDR2 FQNEAQ. This CDR3 spans 22 amino acids. In DNA form, the CDR3 reads TGTGCCAGCAGCTCCGACGTTATCGGAGGGTTGGGCCTAAGCTCTGGGGCCAACGTCCTGACTTTC. Translated, it gives CASSSDVIGGLGLSSGANVLTF.

The table lists this clonotype with a few counts. The genes are TRBV2 and TRBJ2-5; TRBD2 might be the D (5 bases). The germline gives CDR1 SNHLY, CDR2 FYNNEI. Trimming took off 8 bases at V and 0 bases at J, with 19 bases between the two ends. The CDR3 is 16 amino acids. The CDR3 nucleotides are TGTGCCAGCTATCCTCTCTGGGCGCGGGACCAAGAGACCCAGTACTTC. Translated: CASYPLWARDQETQYF.

The chain links TRBV7-2 to TRBJ2-1, with 9 bases that match TRBD2. Germline-derived CDR1 and CDR2 are SGHTA and FQGNSA. The V segment lost 5 bases and the J segment 6 bases; nucleotides outside the gene matches: 11. The CDR3 totals 16 residues. The CDR3 protein is CASSQAQAGGFNEQFF. The CDR3 nucleotides read TGTGCCAGCAGCCAGGCACAAGCGGGGGGTTTCAATGAGCAGTTCTTC.

This clonotype has more than one count but fewer than ten. The rearrangement uses TRBV9 and TRBJ2-2; 8 bases match TRBD2. The CDR3 is 15 residues long. CDR1 is SGDLS and CDR2 is YYNGEE in the germline V gene. After removal of 0 bases from V and 7 bases from J, the junction contained 5 bases not matched to a gene. The CDR3 protein is CASSVVGGADGELFF. In DNA, the CDR3 is TGTGCCAGCAGCGTAGTCGGGGGGGCGGACGGGGAGCTGTTTTTT.

This clonotype was counted between two and nine times. The chain carries TRBV29-1 and TRBJ2-2, with 10 nucleotides matching TRBD1. The CDR3 has 14 amino acids. The junction had 5 bases not matched to a gene; V was cut back by 8 bases and J by 2 bases. Germline V gene lookup returns CDR1 SQVTM and CDR2 ANQGSEA. In nucleotides, the CDR3 is TGCAGCTCCAGGACAGGGGGAAACACCGGGGAGCTGTTTTTT. Translating it yields CSSRTGGNTGELFF.

J is TRBJ2-1 and V is TRBV6-4; no definite D call. From germline, CDR1 is MRHNA and CDR2 SNTAGT. Trimming stripped 10 bases from V and 9 bases from J, with 16 bases between. The CDR3 totals 12 residues. CDR3 in amino acids: CANNQTGGEQFF. CDR3 DNA sequence: TGTGCCAACAACCAAACCGGTGGTGAGCAGTTCTTC.

The chain carries TRBV28 and TRBJ2-5; D gene uncertain. Germline lookup yields CDR1 MDHEN and CDR2 SYDVKM. With 5 bases removed from V and 5 bases from J, the gap between germline ends came to 12 bases. The length of the CDR3 is 13 residues. CDR3 amino acids: CASSSSVPETQYF. CDR3 in DNA: TGTGCCAGCAGTAGTTCAGTACCGGAGACCCAGTACTTC.

The chain links TRBV5-1 to TRBJ1-4; 10 bases map to TRBD1. Germline V gene lookup returns CDR1 SGHRS and CDR2 YFSETQ. The junction had 3 bases not matched to a gene; V was cut back by 3 bases and J by 4 bases. There are 15 residues in the CDR3. The CDR3 here is CASSSDRGDNEKLFF. The CDR3 nucleotides are TGCGCCAGCAGCTCGGACAGGGGGGATAATGAAAAACTGTTTTTT.

This clonotype has more than one count but fewer than ten. The chain couples TRBV12-3 or TRBV12-4 to TRBJ2-2; TRBD1 is a possible D gene (6 bases). Deletions cut 6 bases from V and 3 bases from J, with 14 bases between. The CDR3 covers 15 residues. The CDR3: CASSTSGQHTGELFF. The CDR3 nucleotides read TGTGCCAGCAGCACGAGCGGACAGCACACCGGGGAGCTGTTTTTT.

This clonotype was recorded a few times. The J gene is TRBJ1-3, the V gene TRBV29-1; 10 nucleotides line up with TRBD1. J gave up 7 bases and V 3 bases, and 3 bases lay outside the gene matches. Germline V CDR1 and CDR2: SQVTM, ANQGSEA. The length of the CDR3 is 13 residues. The chain's CDR3 is CSVDLGQGNTIYF. The CDR3 region has the DNA TGCAGCGTTGATCTGGGACAGGGGAACACCATATATTTT.

The rearrangement joins TRBV18 to TRBJ1-5, with 7 bases that match TRBD1. This CDR3 spans 15 amino acids. V shed 4 bases, J shed 3 bases, and the junction held 6 bases outside the gene matches. CDR1 is KGHSH and CDR2 is LQKENI in the germline V gene. This CDR3 reads CASSQDRRVNQPQHF. The CDR3 nucleotides read TGTGCCAGCTCACAGGACAGGAGGGTCAATCAGCCCCAGCATTTT. Supplemented by reference TRBV18 and TRBJ1-5, the full variable domain reads NAGVMQNPRHLVRRRGQEARLRCSPMKGHSHVYWYRQLPEEGLKFMVYLQKENIIDESGMPKERFSAEFPKEGPSILRIQQVVRGDSAAYFCASSQDRRVNQPQHFGDGTRLSIL.

The rearrangement joins TRBV7-2 to TRBJ2-1, with 8 nucleotides matching TRBD2. Trimming took 6 bases from V and 5 from J; bases not matched to a gene: 3. CDR3 length equals 13 residues. Looked up from germline, CDR1 is SGHTA and CDR2 is FQGNSA. CDR3 loop: CASRTSANNEQFF. The CDR3 coding sequence is TGTGCCAGCAGGACTAGCGCCAACAATGAGCAGTTCTTC.

The V call is TRBV27, the J call TRBJ2-1; D not resolved. Near its end, the DNA agrees better with TRBJ2-7, so the J call may be wrong. The CDR3 has 14 residues. Germline V CDR1 and CDR2: MNHEY, SMNVEV (reference sequence). CDR3 amino acids: CASSSPWVPSEQYF. The CDR3 DNA follows: TGTGCCAGCAGTTCCCCCTGGGTTCCGTCCGAGCAGTACTTC.

V is TRBV9 and J is TRBJ2-1; D unresolved. The DNA end is a closer match to TRBJ2-5, so the J assignment may be wrong. Germline V lookup: CDR1 SGDLS, CDR2 YYNGEE. The CDR3 runs 13 residues. The CDR3 bases are TGTGCCAGCAGCGTAGTACCGAGGGAGACCCAGTACTTC. It is translated as CASSVVPRETQYF.

This clonotype was counted a few times. The chain joins TRBV29-1 to TRBJ2-1, with D unresolved. The CDR3 covers 13 residues. Germline CDR1 and CDR2: SQVTM and ANQGSEA. V was pared by 3 bases and J by 3 bases, with 9 bases between. The CDR3 spells CSVEPTDYNEQFF. CDR3 nucleotide sequence: TGCAGCGTTGAGCCTACCGACTACAATGAGCAGTTCTTC.

This clonotype was seen a handful of times. One end of the junction fails to match germline, which may point to a read error. The V and J genes are TRBV6-1 and TRBJ2-1; 11 nucleotides agree with TRBD2. The CDR3 spans 15 residues. Germline assignment: CDR1 MNHNS and CDR2 SASEGT. CDR3 sequence reads: CTSRPGLAEANEQFF. CDR3 bases: TGTACCAGCAGGCCGGGACTAGCGGAGGCCAATGAGCAGTTCTTC.

This rearrangement joins TRBV29-1 to TRBJ2-7; D possibly matches TRBD1 or TRBD2 (5 bases each). V was cut by 0 bases and J by 2 bases, with 20 bases left in between. Germline CDR1 SQVTM, CDR2 ANQGSEA. The CDR3 has 17 residues. CDR3 sequence reads: CSVEDSGRTEAAYEQYF. In nucleotides, the CDR3 is TGCAGCGTTGAAGATTCGGGACGGACCGAGGCAGCCTACGAGCAGTACTTC.